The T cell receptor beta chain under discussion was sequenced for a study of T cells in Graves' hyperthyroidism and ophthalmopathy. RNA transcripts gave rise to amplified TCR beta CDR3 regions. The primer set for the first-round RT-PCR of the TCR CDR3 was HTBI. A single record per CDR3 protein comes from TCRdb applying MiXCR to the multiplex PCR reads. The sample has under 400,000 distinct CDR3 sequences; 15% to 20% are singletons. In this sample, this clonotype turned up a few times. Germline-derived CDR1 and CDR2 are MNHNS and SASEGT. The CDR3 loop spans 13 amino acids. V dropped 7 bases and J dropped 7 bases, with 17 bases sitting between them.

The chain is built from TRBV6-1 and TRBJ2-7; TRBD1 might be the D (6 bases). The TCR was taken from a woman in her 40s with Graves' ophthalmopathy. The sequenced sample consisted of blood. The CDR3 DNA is TGTGCCAGCAATCACGACAGGCCGGGGGAGCAGTACTTC. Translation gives CASNHDRPGEQYF.